Listed below are T cell receptor beta chains from one sample, sequenced in a study of T cell responses to AZD1222 COVID-19 vaccine. The method was immunoSEQ multiplex PCR; TCRdb's version includes in-frame clones alone and lacks a portion of them. Among around 210,000 clones listed, roughly 94% were seen once. Sequencing used peripheral blood, obtained 28 days after the second dose of the MenACWY control vaccine. The receptors were gathered from an adult who received the MenACWY meningococcal vaccine as a control. The CDR3 runs from the conserved cysteine through the conserved F or W. D genes are given only for firm matches. The size field is filled for only some rows; it gives once, few, many or a size class.

V gene	J gene	clone size	D gene	CDR3 protein	CDR3 DNA
TRBV3-1/TRBV3-2	TRBJ1-1	.	.	CASSAVGGSLGVEAFF	TGTGCCAGCAGCGCCGTTGGGGGTTCCCTCGGGGTTGAAGCTTTCTTT
TRBV4-3	TRBJ2-7	.	.	CASSQGPGLGAYEQYF	TGCGCCAGCAGCCAAGGGCCCGGGTTGGGGGCCTACGAGCAGTACTTC
TRBV21-1	TRBJ1-1	.	.	CASGNAEGVAFF	TGTGCCAGCGGAAACGCGGAGGGGGTGGCTTTCTTT
TRBV13	TRBJ1-1	.	TRBD1	CASSLAGGANTEAFF	TGTGCCAGCAGCTTAGCAGGGGGGGCGAACACTGAAGCTTTCTTT
TRBV23-1	TRBJ2-7	.	.	CASRNSIYEQYF	TGCGCCAGCAGGAATTCCATTTACGAGCAGTACTTC
TRBV28	TRBJ2-7	.	.	CASIGTDTYEQYF	TGTGCCAGCATCGGGACGGACACGTACGAGCAGTACTTC
TRBV10-3	TRBJ1-5	.	.	CAISESAPGDQPQHF	TGTGCCATCAGTGAGTCGGCCCCGGGCGATCAGCCCCAGCATTTT
TRBV12-3/TRBV12-4	TRBJ1-6	.	.	CASSQSGALHF	TGTGCCAGCAGCCAGAGTGGGGCCCTCCACTTT
TRBV29-1	TRBJ2-7	.	.	CSVLVQSPEQYF	TGCAGCGTACTTGTCCAATCCCCCGAGCAGTACTTC
TRBV5-1	TRBJ2-5	.	.	CASSPSQYLETQYF	TGCGCCAGCAGCCCTTCACAGTATCTGGAGACCCAGTACTTC
TRBV30	TRBJ1-5	.	.	CAWARRGAARPQHF	TGTGCCTGGGCCAGACGGGGCGCGGCACGGCCCCAGCATTTT
TRBV5-6	TRBJ2-2	.	TRBD1	CASSPDRGGPGELFF	TGTGCCAGCAGCCCGGACAGGGGAGGTCCCGGGGAGCTGTTTTTT
TRBV21-1	TRBJ2-1	.	.	CASSKAPPRRVNEQFF	TGTGCCAGCAGCAAAGCCCCCCCGCGGAGAGTAAATGAGCAGTTCTTC
TRBV7-9	TRBJ1-5	.	.	CASSLEDHGGQPQHF	TGTGCCAGCAGCTTAGAGGACCATGGAGGTCAGCCCCAGCATTTT
TRBV12-3/TRBV12-4	TRBJ1-1	.	.	CASSLWDYTEAFF	TGTGCCAGCAGTTTATGGGACTACACTGAAGCTTTCTTT
TRBV4-2	TRBJ1-1	.	TRBD1	CASSQGGQGETEAFF	TGTGCCAGCAGCCAAGGGGGACAGGGGGAGACTGAAGCTTTCTTT
TRBV28	TRBJ1-2	.	.	CASRLTGSGNYGYTF	TGTGCCAGCAGACTTACTGGGTCGGGGAACTATGGCTACACCTTC
TRBV28	TRBJ2-7	.	.	CASRQGRYEQYF	TGTGCCAGCAGACAGGGCCGCTACGAGCAGTACTTC
TRBV21-1	TRBJ1-6	.	.	CASSKKRWWGPNDSPLHF	TGTGCCAGCAGCAAAAAGAGGTGGTGGGGCCCCAATGATTCACCCCTCCACTTT
TRBV18	TRBJ1-4	.	.	CASSPAPEEKLFF	TGTGCCAGCTCACCAGCGCCGGAGGAAAAACTGTTTTTT
TRBV6-1	TRBJ2-3	.	.	CASSEETGGGADTQYF	TGTGCCAGCAGTGAGGAGACAGGCGGCGGGGCAGATACGCAGTATTTT
TRBV4-2	TRBJ2-4	.	TRBD2	CASSQASGGFQYF	TGTGCCAGCAGCCAGGCTAGCGGGGGTTTTCAGTACTTC
TRBV28	TRBJ2-2	.	.	CASSPRGSGELFF	TGTGCCAGCAGTCCTCGGGGTAGCGGGGAGCTGTTTTTT
TRBV6-6	TRBJ2-3	.	.	CASRYDTDTQYF	TGTGCCAGCAGATATGACACAGATACGCAGTATTTT
TRBV7-6	TRBJ2-1	.	TRBD2	CASSYTGLAFTTSYNEQFF	TGTGCCAGCAGCTATACGGGACTAGCGTTTACTACTTCCTACAATGAGCAGTTCTTC
TRBV4-1	TRBJ2-7	.	.	CASSQDLGFAQTYEQYF	TGCGCCAGCAGCCAAGATCTAGGTTTTGCGCAGACCTACGAGCAGTACTTC
TRBV9	TRBJ2-3	.	.	CASSVVTGNTQYF	TGTGCCAGCAGCGTAGTTACGGGAAATACGCAGTATTTT
TRBV4-1	TRBJ1-2	.	.	CASSHYLQGYTF	TGCGCCAGCAGCCACTACCTTCAAGGGTACACCTTC
TRBV4-1	TRBJ1-2	.	.	CASHAGQGGYGYTF	TGCGCCAGCCATGCGGGGCAGGGCGGGTATGGCTACACCTTC
TRBV28	TRBJ2-1	.	TRBD2	CASSLTSGRYYEQFF	TGTGCCAGCAGTTTAACCAGCGGGAGGTATTATGAGCAGTTCTTC
TRBV4-2	TRBJ1-3	many	.	CASSQGNRMMDGNTIYF	TGTGCCAGCAGCCAAGGGAACAGGATGATGGATGGAAACACCATATATTTT
TRBV30	TRBJ2-7	.	.	CAWSVPPPRSYEQYF	TGTGCCTGGAGTGTACCGCCCCCCAGATCCTACGAGCAGTACTTC
TRBV2	TRBJ2-5	.	.	CASSDNSQETQYF	TGTGCCAGCAGTGACAACTCTCAAGAGACCCAGTACTTC
TRBV4-2	TRBJ2-7	.	TRBD2	CASSPGTSSYEQYF	TGTGCCAGCAGCCCGGGGACTAGCTCCTACGAGCAGTACTTC
TRBV25-1	TRBJ1-3	.	TRBD1	CASSGRQGPGNTIYF	TGTGCCAGCAGTGGGAGACAGGGACCTGGAAACACCATATATTTT
TRBV12-3/TRBV12-4	TRBJ1-5	once	.	CASSINSNQPQHF	TGTGCCAGCAGCATAAATAGCAATCAGCCCCAGCATTTT
TRBV7-9	TRBJ2-7	.	TRBD1	CASSSPGQGSYEQYF	TGTGCCAGCAGCTCTCCGGGACAGGGGTCCTACGAGCAGTACTTC
TRBV28	TRBJ1-2	.	TRBD1	CASRRYNRDSQGYTF	TGTGCCAGCAGACGATACAATCGGGACAGTCAAGGCTACACCTTC
TRBV19	TRBJ2-7	.	TRBD2	CASSPLAGGPSYEQYF	TGTGCCAGTAGTCCCTTAGCGGGAGGCCCCTCCTACGAGCAGTACTTC
TRBV7-9	TRBJ1-2	.	.	CASTSGNYGYTF	TGTGCCAGCACCTCGGGAAACTATGGCTACACCTTC
TRBV6-4	TRBJ2-4	.	.	CASPTGMAKNIQYF	TGTGCCAGCCCTACCGGGATGGCCAAAAACATTCAGTACTTC
TRBV5-1	TRBJ2-5	.	TRBD2	CASTLRASGGRQETQYF	TGCGCCAGCACCCTTAGAGCGAGCGGGGGGCGCCAAGAGACCCAGTACTTC
TRBV7-9	TRBJ1-5	.	.	CASSLGGLGQPQHF	TGTGCCAGCAGCTTAGGGGGGCTTGGGCAGCCCCAGCATTTT
TRBV28	TRBJ1-5	.	.	CASTPLGSNQPQHF	TGTGCCAGCACCCCATTGGGTAGCAATCAGCCCCAGCATTTT
TRBV5-1	TRBJ1-2	.	.	CASSLAPGNYGYTF	TGCGCCAGCAGCTTGGCTCCAGGAAACTATGGCTACACCTTC
TRBV9	TRBJ1-3	.	.	CASSVGTGLGNTIYF	TGTGCCAGCAGCGTAGGGACCGGCCTCGGGAACACCATATATTTT
TRBV9	TRBJ2-7	.	TRBD2	CASSVLGGAGEQYF	TGTGCCAGCAGCGTATTGGGGGGAGCGGGGGAGCAGTACTTC
TRBV9	TRBJ2-7	once	TRBD1	CASSARTGSSYEQYF	TGTGCCAGCAGCGCACGGACAGGGAGCTCCTACGAGCAGTACTTC
TRBV29-1	TRBJ1-1	.	TRBD1	CGAVITGGDMNTEAFF	TGCGGAGCTGTGATCACAGGGGGGGATATGAACACTGAAGCTTTCTTT
TRBV7-9	TRBJ2-7	.	.	CASSLEGLSSGGEQYF	TGTGCCAGCAGCTTAGAGGGGCTCAGCTCCGGAGGGGAGCAGTACTTC